Sequencing of this T cell receptor beta chain was carried out in a study of shared clonotypes between healthy human individuals. Whole-study findings and limits: Between a few donors, naive CD4 clonotypes were shared at a level of about 5%. It was the non-shared clonotypes that had lower generation probabilities than clonotypes shared by all four donors.

This clone was picked up one time. What it binds is not known. V shed 3 bases and J 0 bases; nucleotides not matched to a gene: 5. The germline CDR1 and CDR2 sequences are MNHEY and SMNVEV (reference sequence). The CDR3 spans 16 residues. The authors' processing: ImmunoSEQ yielded junction-only sequences lacking quality scores, so filtering differed. Assay used: immunoSEQ multiplex PCR; TCRdb lists only in-frame clones, some missing. V, J and clone size are taken as reported in that table, and D and trimming were inferred from the DNA itself. The repertoire holds approximately 740,000 clones, with over 65% as singletons.

The source of this sequence is a woman under 40 in good health. The chain joins TRBV27 to TRBJ2-3; 8 nucleotides match TRBD1. Source material: memory CD4+ T cells sorted from blood. Subset meaning: CD45RA-negative fraction. In DNA form, the CDR3 reads TGTGCCAGCAGTTTGCGACAGGGGTTGAGCACAGATACGCAGTATTTT. It yields the protein CASSLRQGLSTDTQYF.